This entry lists 5 T cell receptor beta chains sequenced from one sample in a study of blood T cell repertoires in COVID-19. TCRdb keeps only in-frame clones here, not all; method: immunoSEQ multiplex PCR. Here the sample spans approximately 40,000 clones, around nine tenths being singletons. Input material: peripheral blood. The receptors originated from a human donor in a cohort sampled during active COVID-19.

This chain links TRBV10-3 with TRBJ1-2; TRBD1 agrees at 8 bases. V lost 0 bases to trimming and J lost 8 bases; unmatched junction nucleotides: 8. The CDR3 consists of 15 residues. From germline, CDR1 is ENHRY and CDR2 SYGVKD. The CDR3: CAISESQGEEYGYTF. The CDR3 DNA reads TGTGCCATCAGTGAGTCACAGGGGGAGGAGTACGGCTACACCTTC.

The J gene is TRBJ2-1, the V gene TRBV5-4; 7 nucleotides match TRBD2. V shed 0 bases, J shed 7 bases, and the junction held 7 bases outside the gene matches. This CDR3 is 15 amino acids long. CDR1 and CDR2 (germline): SGHNT, YYREEE (reference sequence). CDR3 DNA sequence: TGTGCCAGCAGCTTGGGCGGGGGAAACAATAATGAGCAGTTCTTC. This translates into CASSLGGGNNNEQFF.

This chain connects TRBV7-9 to TRBJ2-5; a possible D gene is TRBD1 (6 bases). Deletions cut 6 bases from V and 2 bases from J, with 10 bases between. Germline V gene lookup returns CDR1 SEHNR and CDR2 FQNEAQ (reference sequence). The CDR3 loop spans 13 amino acids. CDR3 in amino acids: CASSSDSQETQYF. Written as DNA, the CDR3 is TGTGCCAGCAGTTCGGACAGTCAAGAGACCCAGTACTTC.

The genes are TRBV12-5 and TRBJ1-5, with a possible D match to TRBD1 (5 bases). CDR1 is LGHNT, CDR2 FRNRAP, per germline. The CDR3 is made up of 15 amino acids. Trimming shortened V by 5 bases and J by 6 bases, and 17 bases separated the two germline ends. CDR3 nucleotides: TGTGCTAGTGGTCCCCGTCCAGGGTTCGGTCAGCCCCAGCATTTT. This encodes CASGPRPGFGQPQHF.

This clone was detected only once. The chain uses TRBV3-1 (or the pseudogene TRBV3-2) and TRBJ1-2, with 10 bases matching TRBD1. The germline gives CDR1 LGHDT, CDR2 YNNKEL (reference sequence). The V and J ends lost 2 bases and 2 bases, in that order; junction bases with no gene match: 2. CDR3 length equals 15 residues. The CDR3 DNA is TGTGCCAGCAGCCAATCGGACAGGGGGAACTATGGCTACACCTTC. The encoded protein is CASSQSDRGNYGYTF.